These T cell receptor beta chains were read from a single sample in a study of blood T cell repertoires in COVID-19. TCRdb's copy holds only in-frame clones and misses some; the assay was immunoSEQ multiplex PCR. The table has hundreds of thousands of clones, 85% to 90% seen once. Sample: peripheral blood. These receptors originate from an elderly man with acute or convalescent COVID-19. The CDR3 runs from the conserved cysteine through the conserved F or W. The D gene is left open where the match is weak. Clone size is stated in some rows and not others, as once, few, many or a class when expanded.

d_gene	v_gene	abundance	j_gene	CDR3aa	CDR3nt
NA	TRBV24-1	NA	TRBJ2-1	CATSEPRYSDEQFF	TGTGCCACCAGTGAGCCCAGGTATAGCGATGAGCAGTTCTTC
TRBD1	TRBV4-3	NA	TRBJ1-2	CASSQELQGAGGYTF	TGCGCCAGCAGCCAGGAATTACAGGGGGCAGGTGGCTACACCTTC
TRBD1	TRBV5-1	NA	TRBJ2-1	CASSKDRTQGYEQFF	TGCGCCAGCAGCAAGGACAGGACCCAGGGGTATGAGCAGTTCTTC
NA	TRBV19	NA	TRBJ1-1	CASISGGMGTEAFF	TGTGCCAGTATTTCGGGGGGAATGGGCACTGAAGCTTTCTTT
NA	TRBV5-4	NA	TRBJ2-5	CASSLAVGQGHPGRETQYF	TGTGCCAGCAGCTTGGCGGTGGGGCAGGGGCACCCAGGGCGTGAGACCCAGTACTTC
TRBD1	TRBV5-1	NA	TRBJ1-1	CASNRGDRGLEAFF	TGCGCCAGCAATCGTGGGGACAGGGGATTAGAAGCTTTCTTT
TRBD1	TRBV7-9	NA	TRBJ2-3	CASSLGQGTDTQYF	TGTGCCAGCAGCTTAGGACAGGGGACAGATACGCAGTATTTT
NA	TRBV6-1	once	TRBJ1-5	CASAPSNQPQHF	TGTGCCAGCGCGCCTAGCAATCAGCCCCAGCATTTT
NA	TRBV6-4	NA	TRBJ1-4	CASTTSGGCVFVKLFF	TGTGCCAGCACCACCTCGGGGGGCTGCGTGTTTGTAAAACTGTTTTTT
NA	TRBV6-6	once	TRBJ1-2	CASSYNSGSYGYTF	TGTGCCAGCAGTTATAACTCAGGGTCCTATGGCTACACCTTC
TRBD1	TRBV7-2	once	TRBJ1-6	CASSLGTERPLHF	TGTGCCAGCAGCCTCGGGACAGAAAGACCCCTCCACTTT
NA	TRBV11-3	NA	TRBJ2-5	CASSSHPQGMAQYF	TGTGCCAGCAGCTCCCATCCCCAGGGAATGGCCCAGTACTTC
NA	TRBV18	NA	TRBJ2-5	CASSPPLAPEGLQETQYF	TGTGCCAGCTCACCACCCCTAGCGCCCGAGGGATTACAAGAGACCCAGTACTTC
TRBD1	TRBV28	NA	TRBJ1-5	CASSLRTGPNQPQHF	TGTGCCAGCAGTTTGAGGACAGGCCCCAATCAGCCCCAGCATTTT
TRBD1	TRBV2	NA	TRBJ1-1	CASSERGTATEAFF	TGTGCCAGCAGTGAAAGGGGGACAGCCACTGAAGCTTTCTTT
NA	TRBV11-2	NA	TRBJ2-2	CASSRRPGEGTGELFF	TGTGCCAGCAGCCGTCGCCCGGGAGAGGGAACCGGGGAGCTGTTTTTT
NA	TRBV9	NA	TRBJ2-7	CASSVASDRQLYEQYF	TGTGCCAGCAGCGTAGCGTCGGACAGACAGTTATACGAGCAGTACTTC
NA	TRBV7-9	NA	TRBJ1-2	CASSSQGGPYGYTF	TGTGCCAGCAGCTCGCAGGGTGGACCTTACGGCTACACCTTC
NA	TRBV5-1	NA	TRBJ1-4	CASSLAVTGEKLFF	TGCGCCAGCAGCTTGGCTGTCACTGGTGAAAAACTGTTTTTT
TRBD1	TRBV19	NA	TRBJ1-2	CASTQGEYGYTF	TGTGCCAGTACACAGGGGGAGTATGGCTACACCTTC
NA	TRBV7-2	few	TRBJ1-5	CASRQDSNQPQHF	TGTGCCAGCCGACAGGATAGCAATCAGCCCCAGCATTTT
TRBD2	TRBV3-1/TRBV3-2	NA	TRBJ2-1	CASSQDALADYNEQFF	TGTGCCAGCAGCCAAGATGCCCTAGCGGACTACAATGAGCAGTTCTTC
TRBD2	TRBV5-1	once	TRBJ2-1	CASSLPTSGAGREQFF	TGCGCCAGCAGCTTGCCTACTAGCGGGGCAGGCCGAGAGCAGTTCTTC
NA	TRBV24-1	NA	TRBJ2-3	CATSDSSRAGRTDTQYF	TGTGCCACCAGTGATTCTAGCCGGGCAGGCCGTACAGATACGCAGTATTTT
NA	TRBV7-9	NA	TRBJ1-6	CASSLWEGNSPLHF	TGTGCCAGCAGCTTATGGGAGGGGAATTCACCCCTCCACTTT
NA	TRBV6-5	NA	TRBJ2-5	CAVGGQETQYF	TGTGCCGTGGGAGGCCAAGAGACCCAGTACTTC
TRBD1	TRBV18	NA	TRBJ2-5	CASSRRQGTRETQYF	TGTGCCAGCTCACGCAGACAGGGGACCCGAGAGACCCAGTACTTC
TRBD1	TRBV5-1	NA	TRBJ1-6	CASSQGQENSPLHF	TGCGCCAGCAGCCAGGGACAGGAAAATTCACCCCTCCACTTT
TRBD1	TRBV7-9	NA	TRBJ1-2	CASSQTRDRPYGYTF	TGTGCCAGCAGCCAGACCCGGGACAGGCCCTATGGCTACACCTTC
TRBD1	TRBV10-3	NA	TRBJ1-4	CATSGGSGDGEKLFF	TGTGCCACTTCAGGGGGCAGCGGGGATGGGGAAAAACTGTTTTTT
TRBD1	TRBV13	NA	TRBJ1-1	CASSSQGRGSNTEAFF	TGTGCCAGCAGCTCCCAAGGCAGGGGGTCCAACACTGAAGCTTTCTTT
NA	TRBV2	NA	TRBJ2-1	CASSGGDAYNEQFF	TGTGCCAGCAGTGGGGGAGATGCCTACAATGAGCAGTTCTTC
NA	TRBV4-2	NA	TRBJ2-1	CASSQVDGGDEQFF	TGTGCCAGCAGCCAAGTTGACGGGGGTGATGAGCAGTTCTTC
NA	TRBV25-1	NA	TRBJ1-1	CASRNRDAVNTEAFF	TGTGCCAGCAGAAACAGGGACGCGGTGAACACTGAAGCTTTCTTT
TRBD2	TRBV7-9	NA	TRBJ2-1	CASRGVAGSLRNEQFF	TGTGCCAGCCGAGGCGTAGCGGGAAGCCTTCGGAATGAGCAGTTCTTC
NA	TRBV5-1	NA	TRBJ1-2	CASSFTGLIYGYTF	TGCGCCAGCAGCTTCACAGGGCTCATCTATGGCTACACCTTC
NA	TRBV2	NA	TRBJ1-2	CASNREGARVQFSDYGYTF	TGTGCCAGCAATAGGGAAGGGGCCAGGGTTCAATTTTCGGACTATGGCTACACCTTC
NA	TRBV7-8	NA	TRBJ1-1	CASSLASQGTEAFF	TGTGCCAGCAGCTTAGCAAGCCAGGGTACTGAAGCTTTCTTT
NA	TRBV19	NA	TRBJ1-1	CASSTTGNTEAFF	TGTGCCAGTAGTACCACAGGGAACACTGAAGCTTTCTTT
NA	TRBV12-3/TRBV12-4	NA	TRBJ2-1	CASSSQYSREQFF	TGTGCCAGCAGTTCTCAGTACAGTCGTGAGCAGTTCTTC
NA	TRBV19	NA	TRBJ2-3	CASSTGFSTDTQYF	TGTGCCAGTAGTACGGGATTCAGCACAGATACGCAGTATTTT
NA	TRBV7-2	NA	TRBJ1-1	CASSLQGMGEAFF	TGTGCCAGCAGCCTTCAGGGGATGGGTGAAGCTTTCTTT
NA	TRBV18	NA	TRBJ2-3	CASSPPVGEADTQYF	TGTGCCAGCTCACCGCCCGTCGGCGAGGCAGATACGCAGTATTTT
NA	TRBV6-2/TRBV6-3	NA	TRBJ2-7	CASSKSTGDYEQYF	TGTGCCAGCAGTAAATCGACAGGAGACTACGAGCAGTACTTC
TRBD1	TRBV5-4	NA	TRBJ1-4	CASSLGTGVATNEKLFF	TGTGCCAGCAGCTTAGGGACAGGGGTCGCAACTAATGAAAAACTGTTTTTT
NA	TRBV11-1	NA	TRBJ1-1	CASSLTDRNTEAFF	TGTGCCAGCAGCTTAACGGACAGGAACACTGAAGCTTTCTTT
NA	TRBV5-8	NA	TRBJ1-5	CASSLVRDTYSNQPQHF	TGTGCCAGCAGCTTGGTTAGGGACACTTATAGCAATCAGCCCCAGCATTTT
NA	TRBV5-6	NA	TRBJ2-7	CASSLSGGTYEQYF	TGTGCCAGCAGCTTAAGTGGGGGCACCTACGAGCAGTACTTC
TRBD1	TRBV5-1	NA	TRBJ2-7	CASSLEGQGVDEQYF	TGCGCCAGCAGCTTGGAAGGACAGGGCGTCGACGAGCAGTACTTC